This T cell receptor (beta chain) was documented in a study of tumor and adjacent non-tumor tissue in lung cancer. On the study more broadly: Patients comprised 12 adenocarcinoma, 2 squamous cell carcinoma and 1 small cell lung cancer. General observations from the study: Tumor tissue had significantly higher TCR diversity than normal lung. Top 100 clones took a larger repertoire share in normal lung.

The template was RNA from unsorted bulk tissue. Between August and November 2014, newly diagnosed, chemotherapy-naive lung cancer patients underwent thoracic surgery in China. Germline V gene sequence: CDR1 SGHRS, CDR2 YFSETQ. This CDR3 is 13 amino acids long. Of note for this clonotype: What it recognizes is unknown. A read error may be the cause here, since a much bigger clone is one base away.

TCRbeta libraries were built with three rounds of nested PCR, modified from ARM-PCR. TCRdb reprocessed the multiplex PCR reads with MiXCR, giving one entry per CDR3 protein. The table has 70,000 to 90,000 distinct CDR3 sequences, 60% to 85% seen once. The rearrangement joins TRBV5-1 to TRBJ2-5, with D tentatively TRBD2 (5 bases). Sequencing was done on a sample of lung tumor tissue. This clonotype originated in a woman aged 50 to 65 with non-small cell lung cancer. The CDR3 loop reads CASSSGLMETRYF. The CDR3 coding sequence is TGCGCCAGCAGCTCCGGACTGATGGAGACCCGGTACTTC.